Listed below are T cell receptor beta chains from one sample, sequenced in a study of molecular identifiers for immune sequencing clone quantification. TCRdb ran MiXCR on the PCR reads and lists one entry per CDR3 protein. The sample holds around 480,000 distinct CDR3 sequences, over 20% seen once. Material: naive CD8+ T cells from blood, with Jurkat cell RNA spiked in. Receptor source: a human donor in good health. Some libraries in this study had Jurkat cell RNA spiked in. Each CDR3 is given with its conserved first and last residue. A D gene is named only where the DNA matches it firmly. A clone size is listed for some rows: how often the clone was seen (once, few, many), or a class if it is expanded.

v_call: TRBV4-3
d_call: NA
j_call: TRBJ1-1
clone_size: many
cdr3_nt: TGCGCCAGCAGAACTGCCGCGGGGTACACTGAAGCTTTCTTT
cdr3_aa: CASRTAAGYTEAFF

v_call: TRBV27
d_call: NA
j_call: TRBJ1-2
clone_size: few
cdr3_nt: TGTGCCAGCAGTAAACAGGGATACTATGGCTACACCTTC
cdr3_aa: CASSKQGYYGYTF

v_call: TRBV6-6
d_call: NA
j_call: TRBJ2-5
clone_size: few
cdr3_nt: TGTGCCAGCAGTTACGAAGTGTCGAGGGCTCAAGAGACCCAGTACTTC
cdr3_aa: CASSYEVSRAQETQYF

v_call: TRBV9
d_call: NA
j_call: TRBJ2-1
clone_size: few
cdr3_nt: TGTGCCAGCAGCGTAGGAGGGGAGGCAGAAGGGCAGTTCTTC
cdr3_aa: CASSVGGEAEGQFF

v_call: TRBV30
d_call: NA
j_call: TRBJ2-2
clone_size: few
cdr3_nt: TGTGCCTGGAGCCTCACCGGGGAGCTGTTTTTT
cdr3_aa: CAWSLTGELFF

v_call: TRBV30
d_call: TRBD1
j_call: TRBJ1-2
clone_size: few
cdr3_nt: TGTGCCTGGAGTGTGGGACAGGGGGCCCATGGCTACACCTTC
cdr3_aa: CAWSVGQGAHGYTF

v_call: TRBV7-9
d_call: TRBD1
j_call: TRBJ1-1
clone_size: many
cdr3_nt: TGTGCCAGCGGGCGGACAGGAGGCTTGCTGAACACTGAAGCTTTCTTT
cdr3_aa: CASGRTGGLLNTEAFF

v_call: TRBV11-2
d_call: TRBD2
j_call: TRBJ2-7
clone_size: NA
cdr3_nt: TGTGCCAGCAGCTTCGGACTAGCGGGGGGTAATAACGAGCAGTACTTC
cdr3_aa: CASSFGLAGGNNEQYF

v_call: TRBV19
d_call: NA
j_call: TRBJ2-1
clone_size: NA
cdr3_nt: TGTGCCAGTAGCATGGACGGCTACAATGAGCAGTTCTTC
cdr3_aa: CASSMDGYNEQFF

v_call: TRBV5-5
d_call: NA
j_call: TRBJ2-7
clone_size: many
cdr3_nt: TGTGCCAGCAGCTTGGTGCCAGACAACTACGAGCAGTACTTC
cdr3_aa: CASSLVPDNYEQYF

v_call: TRBV7-9
d_call: NA
j_call: TRBJ1-1
clone_size: many
cdr3_nt: TGTGCCAGCAGCTTTAACAGGGAAGGCACTGAAGCTTTCTTT
cdr3_aa: CASSFNREGTEAFF

v_call: TRBV27
d_call: NA
j_call: TRBJ1-2
clone_size: NA
cdr3_nt: TGTGCCAGCAGTTTATACGAGGGGTCGACCTATGGCTACACCTTC
cdr3_aa: CASSLYEGSTYGYTF

v_call: TRBV4-3
d_call: NA
j_call: TRBJ2-5
clone_size: few
cdr3_nt: TGCGCCAGCAGCCAGACAACAGGGTGGGGGGAGACCCAGTACTTC
cdr3_aa: CASSQTTGWGETQYF

v_call: TRBV4-3
d_call: NA
j_call: TRBJ2-1
clone_size: NA
cdr3_nt: TGCGCCAGCAGCCAGGGGGTAGTGCAGTTCTTC
cdr3_aa: CASSQGVVQFF

v_call: TRBV6-1
d_call: NA
j_call: TRBJ1-5
clone_size: NA
cdr3_nt: TGTGCCAGCAGTGTACCGTACGGGGAGTTTAGCAATCAGCCCCAGCATTTT
cdr3_aa: CASSVPYGEFSNQPQHF

v_call: TRBV24-1
d_call: TRBD1
j_call: TRBJ2-2
clone_size: NA
cdr3_nt: TGTGCCACCAGTGAACCCGGGACAGAGGGCGGGGAGCTGTTTTTT
cdr3_aa: CATSEPGTEGGELFF

v_call: TRBV9
d_call: NA
j_call: TRBJ1-1
clone_size: NA
cdr3_nt: TGTGCCAGCAGCGTAGGAACGAACACTGAAGCTTTCTTT
cdr3_aa: CASSVGTNTEAFF

v_call: TRBV7-2
d_call: TRBD2
j_call: TRBJ2-1
clone_size: few
cdr3_nt: TGTGCCAGCAGCCCTAAAGCGGGGCGCTACAATGAGCAGTTCTTC
cdr3_aa: CASSPKAGRYNEQFF

v_call: TRBV2
d_call: NA
j_call: TRBJ2-3
clone_size: many
cdr3_nt: TGTGCCAGCGCTGCTGGGTTCGGAGATACGCAGTATTTT
cdr3_aa: CASAAGFGDTQYF

v_call: TRBV28
d_call: NA
j_call: TRBJ2-3
clone_size: many
cdr3_nt: TGTGCCAGCATCAGAGTGGGGGATAGCACAGATACGCAGTATTTT
cdr3_aa: CASIRVGDSTDTQYF

v_call: TRBV5-6
d_call: TRBD1
j_call: TRBJ2-7
clone_size: many
cdr3_nt: TGTGCCAGCACCCACGGGACAGCAGCCTACGAGCAGTACTTC
cdr3_aa: CASTHGTAAYEQYF

v_call: TRBV9
d_call: NA
j_call: TRBJ1-5
clone_size: many
cdr3_nt: TGTGCCAGCAGCCAATACGACGGAAGCAATCAGCCCCAGCATTTT
cdr3_aa: CASSQYDGSNQPQHF

v_call: TRBV10-3
d_call: TRBD2
j_call: TRBJ2-7
clone_size: few
cdr3_nt: TGTGCCATCAGTGATCTAGCGGGAGACCACGAGCAGTACTTC
cdr3_aa: CAISDLAGDHEQYF